Below, one T cell receptor (beta chain) is given with its context. Its target is unknown. This specimen belongs to a study of T cell repertoires in cytomegalovirus infection. Study overall: In public TCR beta signatures, there were indications of both CMV infection and matching HLA type.

TCRdb re-analysed the reads in MiXCR, keeping a single row per CDR3 protein. Among just over 300,000 distinct CDR3 sequences listed, roughly 15% were seen once. The CDR3 extends over 13 amino acids. Trimming cost V 2 bases and J 10 bases, with 9 bases left between them. General study points: What dominated the ex vivo response were HLA-C-restricted CMV-specific TCR beta clonotypes.

The sequence came from a human donor in good health (CMV status not recorded). Some clones in this sample may be carry-over from other donors' samples. Sequenced material: PBMCs. V usage is TRBV12-3 or TRBV12-4 and J usage is TRBJ1-6; no clear D gene. The CDR3 DNA reads TGTGCCAGCAGTTTAATGAGGGAATCACCCCTCCACTTT. As protein: CASSLMRESPLHF.